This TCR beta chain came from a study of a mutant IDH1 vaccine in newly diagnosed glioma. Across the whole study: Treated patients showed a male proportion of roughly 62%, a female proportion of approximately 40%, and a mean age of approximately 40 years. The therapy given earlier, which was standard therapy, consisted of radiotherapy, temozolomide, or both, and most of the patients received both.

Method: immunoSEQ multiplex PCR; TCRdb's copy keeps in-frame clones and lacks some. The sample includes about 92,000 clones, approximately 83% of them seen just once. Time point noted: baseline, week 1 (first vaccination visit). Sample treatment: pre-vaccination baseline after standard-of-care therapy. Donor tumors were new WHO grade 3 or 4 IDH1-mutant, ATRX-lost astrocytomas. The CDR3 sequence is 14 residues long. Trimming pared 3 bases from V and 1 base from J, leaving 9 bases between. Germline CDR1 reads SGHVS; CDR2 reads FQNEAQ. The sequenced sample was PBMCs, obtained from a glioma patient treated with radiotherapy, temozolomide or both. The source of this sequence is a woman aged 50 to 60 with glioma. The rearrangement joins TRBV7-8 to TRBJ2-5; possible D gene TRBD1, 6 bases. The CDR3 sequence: CASSLWDTQETQYF. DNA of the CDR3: TGTGCCAGCAGCTTGTGGGACACCCAAGAGACCCAGTACTTC.